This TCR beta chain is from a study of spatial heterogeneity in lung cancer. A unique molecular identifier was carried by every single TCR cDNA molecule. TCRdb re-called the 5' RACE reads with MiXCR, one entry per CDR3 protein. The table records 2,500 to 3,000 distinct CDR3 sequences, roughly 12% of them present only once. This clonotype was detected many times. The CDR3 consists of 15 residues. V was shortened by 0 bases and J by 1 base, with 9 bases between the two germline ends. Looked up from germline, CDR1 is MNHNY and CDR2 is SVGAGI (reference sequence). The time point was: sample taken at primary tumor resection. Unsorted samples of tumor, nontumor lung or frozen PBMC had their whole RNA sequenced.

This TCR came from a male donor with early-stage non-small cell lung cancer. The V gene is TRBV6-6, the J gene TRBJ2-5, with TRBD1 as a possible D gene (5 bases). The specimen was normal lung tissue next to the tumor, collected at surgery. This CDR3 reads CASSYSGQGQETQYF. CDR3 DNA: TGTGCCAGCAGTTACTCTGGGCAGGGCCAAGAGACCCAGTACTTC.